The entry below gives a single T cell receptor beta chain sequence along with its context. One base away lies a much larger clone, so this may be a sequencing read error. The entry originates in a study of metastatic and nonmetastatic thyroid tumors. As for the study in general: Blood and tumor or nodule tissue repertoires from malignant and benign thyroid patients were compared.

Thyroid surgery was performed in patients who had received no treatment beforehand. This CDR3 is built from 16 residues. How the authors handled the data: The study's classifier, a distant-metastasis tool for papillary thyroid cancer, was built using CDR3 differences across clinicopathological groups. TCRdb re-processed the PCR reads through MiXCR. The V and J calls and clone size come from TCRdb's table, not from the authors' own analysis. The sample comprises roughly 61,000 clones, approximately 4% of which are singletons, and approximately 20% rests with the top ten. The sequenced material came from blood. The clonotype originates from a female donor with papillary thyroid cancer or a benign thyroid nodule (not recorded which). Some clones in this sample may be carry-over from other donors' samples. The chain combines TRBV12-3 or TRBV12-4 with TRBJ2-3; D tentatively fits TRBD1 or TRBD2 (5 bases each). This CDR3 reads CASSPGTGKYTDTRYF. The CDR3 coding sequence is TGTGCCAGCAGCCCTGGGACGGGGAAGTACACAGATACGCGGTATTTT.